The 24 T cell receptor beta chains presented below share a single source sample, sequenced in a study of response to subunit inactivated influenza vaccine. MiXCR was run by TCRdb on the RT-PCR reads, yielding one entry per CDR3 protein. The data contain fewer than 250,000 distinct CDR3 sequences, roughly an eighth of them singletons. Specimen: CD8+ T cells sorted from PBMCs, collected around 5 days after vaccination. Source of these receptors: a man in his forties or fifties who received an inactivated influenza vaccine.

This clonotype was picked up a small number of times. The V and J genes are TRBV7-2 and TRBJ1-2, with 9 bases identical to TRBD1. This CDR3 is 14 amino acids long. V was pared by 1 base and J by 8 bases, with 5 bases of the junction left unmatched. CDR1 SGHTA and CDR2 FQGNSA come from the germline V gene. CDR3 residues: CASSLGGTGSGYTF. CDR3 sequence (DNA): TGTGCCAGCAGCTTAGGGGGGACAGGGAGCGGCTACACCTTC. The full variable domain, its missing parts supplied by reference TRBV7-2 and TRBJ1-2, is GAGVSQSPSNKVTEKGKDVELRCDPISGHTALYWYRQSLGQGLEFLIYFQGNSAPDKSGLPSDRFSAERTGGSVSTLTIQRTQQEDSAVYLCASSLGGTGSGYTFGSGTRLTVV.

This clonotype was found a few times. The chain recombines TRBV4-2 with TRBJ1-2; D may be TRBD1 (5 bases). V lost 0 bases and J lost 4, with 12 bases in between. CDR1 and CDR2 (germline): LGHNA, YNFKEQ. This CDR3 is 15 amino acids long. This CDR3 reads CASSQEKGLGYGYTF. The CDR3 DNA sequence: TGTGCCAGCAGCCAAGAAAAGGGGTTGGGCTATGGCTACACCTTC.

This clonotype was seen at least ten times. The J gene is TRBJ1-1, the V gene TRBV7-8, with TRBD1 matching over 10 bases. The germline V gene has CDR1 SGHVS and CDR2 FQNEAQ. The V and J ends lost 3 bases and 1 base, in that order; junction bases with no gene match: 2. CDR3 size: 15 residues. CDR3 loop: CASSLGQGTNTEAFF. The CDR3 DNA reads as TGTGCCAGCAGCTTGGGACAGGGGACGAACACTGAAGCTTTCTTT.

The table lists this clonotype with a few counts. The chain has TRBV4-2 and TRBJ1-3; 9 bases line up with TRBD1. Germline V gene data show CDR1 as LGHNA and CDR2 as YNFKEQ. V shed 2 bases, J shed 2 bases, and the junction held 4 bases outside the gene matches. The CDR3 is 16 amino acids. The CDR3 reads CASSQRWTGAGNTIYF. CDR3 coding DNA: TGTGCCAGCAGCCAACGTTGGACAGGGGCTGGAAACACCATATATTTT.

The chain is built from TRBV7-9 and TRBJ2-1; unclear D gene. V was trimmed by 7 bases and J by 8 bases, leaving 12 bases between them. In germline, CDR1 is SEHNR, CDR2 FQNEAQ (reference sequence). The CDR3 is 12 amino acids. CDR3 bases: TGTGCCAGCACCCGCGTTGGCGATGAGCAGTTCTTC. Protein sequence: CASTRVGDEQFF.

This clonotype has just a few counts. V usage is TRBV12-3 or TRBV12-4 and J usage is TRBJ2-3; 12 nucleotides agree with TRBD2. V was pared by 5 bases and J by 1 base, with 7 bases of the junction left unmatched. This CDR3 region has 17 residues. CDR3 protein: CASSGRLAGERTDTQYF. In DNA, the CDR3 is TGTGCCAGCAGTGGCCGACTAGCGGGGGAACGCACAGATACGCAGTATTTT.

This clonotype was counted ten times or more. V usage is TRBV6-5 and J usage is TRBJ2-2; TRBD2 is a possible D gene (5 bases). In germline, CDR1 is MNHEY, CDR2 SVGAGI. Trimming pared 0 bases from V and 6 bases from J, leaving 8 bases between. The CDR3 consists of 14 residues. The CDR3 reads CASSYSMEAGELFF. For the CDR3, the DNA is TGTGCCAGCAGTTACTCGATGGAGGCCGGGGAGCTGTTTTTT.

This clonotype was seen a few times. The rearrangement joins TRBV20-1 to TRBJ2-7; D is possibly TRBD1 (5 bases). Germline-derived CDR1 and CDR2 are DFQATT and SNEGSKA (reference sequence). Trimming pared 8 bases from V and 6 bases from J, leaving 14 bases between. The CDR3 extends over 11 amino acids. The CDR3 sequence: CSTTRAGEQYF. The CDR3 DNA reads TGCAGTACTACCAGGGCCGGCGAGCAGTACTTC.

The rearrangement joins TRBV2 to TRBJ2-1, with D unclear. The CDR3 is made up of 14 amino acids. V lost 3 bases, J lost 4 bases, and 10 bases lay in between. CDR1 and CDR2 (germline): SNHLY, FYNNEI. The CDR3 bases are TGTGCCAGCAGTGACTGGGCAGCGTACAATGAGCAGTTCTTC. This sequence encodes CASSDWAAYNEQFF. The whole variable domain, filled in from reference TRBV2 and TRBJ2-1, reads EPEVTQTPSHQVTQMGQEVILRCVPISNHLYFYWYRQILGQKVEFLVSFYNNEISEKSEIFDDQFSVERPDGSNFTLKIRSTKLEDSAMYFCASSDWAAYNEQFFGPGTRLTVL.

The genes are TRBV7-9 and TRBJ2-7; the match to TRBD1 covers 7 bases. V shed 2 bases and J 3 bases; nucleotides not matched to a gene: 7. Germline assignment: CDR1 SEHNR and CDR2 FQNEAQ (reference sequence). The CDR3 spans 15 residues. This CDR3 reads CASSLWGTADYEQYF. In nucleotides, the CDR3 is TGTGCCAGCAGCTTATGGGGGACAGCAGACTACGAGCAGTACTTC.

V gene TRBV20-1 combines with J gene TRBJ2-4; D is unresolved. Germline values: CDR1 DFQATT, CDR2 SNEGSKA (reference sequence). The germline V and J ends were trimmed by 0 bases and 8 bases, with 14 bases remaining between them. The CDR3 has 14 amino acids. The CDR3 DNA reads as TGCAGTGCTAGAGATCTCACACGATTTCACATTCAGTACTTC. Residues: CSARDLTRFHIQYF.

The chain recombines TRBV27 with TRBJ1-1; maybe TRBD1 (5 bases). CDR3 size: 14 residues. From germline, CDR1 is MNHEY and CDR2 SMNVEV (reference sequence). Between the trimmed V and J ends, which lost 0 bases and 3 bases, there was a span of 8 bases. CDR3 protein: CASSLSGEYTEAFF. CDR3 DNA sequence: TGTGCCAGCAGTTTATCGGGGGAATACACTGAAGCTTTCTTT.

This clonotype was counted many times. V gene TRBV7-9 combines with J gene TRBJ2-5, with 8 bases aligning to TRBD2. V was clipped by 6 bases and J by 1 base; unmatched bases: 1. CDR1 is SEHNR and CDR2 is FQNEAQ in the germline V gene (reference sequence). The CDR3 covers 13 residues. The CDR3 loop is CASRTSAQETQYF. For the CDR3, the DNA is TGTGCCAGCAGGACTAGCGCCCAAGAGACCCAGTACTTC.

The chain recombines TRBV27 with TRBJ2-4; no clear D gene. CDR1 MNHEY and CDR2 SMNVEV come from the germline V gene (reference sequence). The CDR3 length is 13 residues. V was cut by 0 bases and J by 13 bases, with 13 bases left in between. The CDR3 region has the DNA TGTGCCAGCAGTTTATCGGACCGGGCACAACAGTACTTC. Protein product: CASSLSDRAQQYF.

The chain couples TRBV20-1 to TRBJ2-1; TRBD1 or TRBD2 may be the D gene (5 bases each). The CDR3 runs 16 residues. V was shortened by 0 bases and J by 0 bases, with 12 bases between the two germline ends. CDR1 is DFQATT, CDR2 SNEGSKA, per germline (reference sequence). This chain's CDR3 is CSARDLEGTSYNEQFF. For the CDR3, the DNA is TGCAGTGCTAGAGATCTAGAGGGGACCTCCTACAATGAGCAGTTCTTC.

The chain couples TRBV20-1 to TRBJ2-3; 15 positions match TRBD2. The CDR3 is 14 amino acids. Germline values: CDR1 DFQATT, CDR2 SNEGSKA (reference sequence). Here the CDR3 reads CSGTSGGSTDTQYF. CDR3 sequence (DNA): TGCAGCGGGACTAGCGGGGGGAGCACAGATACGCAGTATTTT.

This clonotype was seen a handful of times. The J gene is TRBJ2-5, the V gene TRBV7-9; TRBD2 aligns across 9 bases. Germline values: CDR1 SEHNR, CDR2 FQNEAQ (reference sequence). Trimming at V came to 2 bases and at J to 4 bases, leaving 8 bases not matched to a gene. This CDR3 contains 16 residues. The CDR3 bases are TGTGCCAGCAGCTTATCTCGCGGGGGGGCCGTAGAGACCCAGTACTTC. Protein: CASSLSRGGAVETQYF.

The chain links TRBV6-5 to TRBJ2-7, with a tentative D call TRBD2 (5 bases). The CDR3 runs to 15 residues. With 2 bases removed from V and 4 bases from J, the gap between germline ends came to 15 bases. Germline V CDR1 and CDR2: MNHEY, SVGAGI. CDR3 residues: CASSYKWENGYEQYF. The CDR3 nucleotides are TGTGCCAGCAGTTACAAGTGGGAGAATGGATACGAGCAGTACTTC.

The chain is built from TRBV9 and TRBJ2-7, with D unclear. CDR1 and CDR2 (germline): SGDLS, YYNGEE. Trimming shortened V by 0 bases and J by 2 bases, and 9 bases separated the two germline ends. The length of the CDR3 is 14 residues. This CDR3 reads CASSVVLTAYEQYF. In DNA, the CDR3 is TGTGCCAGCAGCGTAGTATTAACAGCCTACGAGCAGTACTTC.

This clonotype was counted many times. The J gene is TRBJ1-2, the V gene TRBV27; possibly TRBD1 for D (5 bases). The CDR3 has 13 amino acids. Trimming pared 3 bases from V and 6 bases from J, leaving 11 bases between. CDR1 MNHEY and CDR2 SMNVEV come from the germline V gene (reference sequence). The CDR3 sequence: CASSFGGRDGYTF. The CDR3 nucleotides are TGTGCCAGCAGTTTCGGGGGAAGGGATGGCTACACCTTC.

This clonotype was detected only a few times. The chain recombines TRBV25-1 with TRBJ2-5; D is possibly TRBD1 (6 bases). The CDR3 sequence is 14 residues long. CDR1 and CDR2 from the germline V gene are MGHDK and SYGVNS. Trimming stripped 5 bases from V and 2 bases from J, with 12 bases between. CDR3 bases: TGTGCCAGCAGTTCTTGGACAGAACAAGAGACCCAGTACTTC. Protein product: CASSSWTEQETQYF. Full variable domain (remainder filled in from reference TRBV25-1 and TRBJ2-5): EADIYQTPRYLVIGTGKKITLECSQTMGHDKMYWYQQDPGMELHLIHYSYGVNSTEKGDLSSESTVSRIRTEHFPLTLESARPSHTSQYLCASSSWTEQETQYFGPGTRLLVL.

The chain has TRBV2 and TRBJ2-1, with 7 positions matching TRBD2. The germline gives CDR1 SNHLY, CDR2 FYNNEI. The length of the CDR3 is 16 residues. Germline trimming cut 7 bases from V and 10 bases from J; bases unmatched to any gene: 19. The CDR3 DNA reads TGTGCCAGCACCCCACGGAGTCTAGCGGTAGTAAACGAGCAGTTCTTC. As protein: CASTPRSLAVVNEQFF.

Here the CDR3 reads CAISAPDGADTQYF. Written as DNA, the CDR3 is TGTGCCATCAGTGCGCCCGACGGAGCAGATACGCAGTATTTT. This chain links TRBV10-3 with TRBJ2-3; D gene unclear. CDR3 length equals 14 residues. CDR1 ENHRY and CDR2 SYGVKD come from the germline V gene. V lost 4 bases, J lost 4 bases, and 12 bases lay in between.

This clonotype has ten or more counts. The chain has TRBV5-1 and TRBJ2-7, with D unclear. The CDR3 sequence is 13 residues long. V lost 2 bases to trimming and J lost 2 bases, with 8 bases between them. CDR1 is SGHRS, CDR2 YFSETQ, per germline. The CDR3 nucleotides are TGCGCCAGCAGCTTTTACCCTCCCTACGAGCAGTACTTC. It encodes CASSFYPPYEQYF.